One and the same sample provided the 10 T cell receptor beta chains below, sequenced in a study of T cell responses to AZD1222 COVID-19 vaccine. The assay was immunoSEQ multiplex PCR, and TCRdb's table has in-frame clones only and misses some. The sample includes about 62,000 clones, 85% to 90% of them seen just once. This sample comprised peripheral blood, obtained on day 0 of AZD1222 vaccination. Receptors were obtained from an adult in good health.

The rearrangement uses TRBV29-1 and TRBJ2-7; perhaps TRBD1 as D (6 bases). CDR1 is SQVTM and CDR2 is ANQGSEA in the germline V gene. Trimming removed 5 bases from V and 5 bases from J, with 13 bases in between. The CDR3 covers 12 residues. DNA of the CDR3: TGCAGCGTTCTCAGGGGTGTCAACGAGCAGTACTTC. Encoded protein: CSVLRGVNEQYF.

V is TRBV5-1 and J is TRBJ1-1, with unresolved D. The germline V and J ends were trimmed by 0 bases and 3 bases, with 9 bases remaining between them. Germline V CDR1 and CDR2: SGHRS, YFSETQ. The CDR3 is 14 amino acids. The CDR3 is CASSLGQDDTEAFF. CDR3 coding DNA: TGCGCCAGCAGCTTGGGGCAGGATGACACTGAAGCTTTCTTT. The full variable domain, its missing parts supplied by reference TRBV5-1 and TRBJ1-1, is KAGVTQTPRYLIKTRGQQVTLSCSPISGHRSVSWYQQTPGQGLQFLFEYFSETQRNKGNFPGRFSGRQFSNSRSEMNVSTLELGDSALYLCASSLGQDDTEAFFGQGTRLTVV.

The rearrangement links TRBV7-3 to TRBJ2-1; possibly TRBD2 for D (7 bases). Trimming removed 5 bases from V and 3 bases from J, with 14 bases in between. The CDR3 totals 15 residues. Germline V gives CDR1 SGHTA, CDR2 FQGTGA. The CDR3 loop reads CASSPAGADYNEQFF. DNA of the CDR3: TGTGCCAGCAGCCCTGCGGGGGCCGACTACAATGAGCAGTTCTTC.

This clone appeared a few times. The chain employs TRBV7-3 and TRBJ2-3; a weak D match, TRBD2 (5 bases). The germline gives CDR1 SGHTA, CDR2 FQGTGA. The CDR3 extends over 13 amino acids. Trimming took off 5 bases at V and 4 bases at J, with 10 bases between the two ends. The CDR3, as DNA: TGTGCCAGCAGCCGGGGAGTATCAGATACGCAGTATTTT. Translation: CASSRGVSDTQYF.

This clone was observed a handful of times. The V and J genes are TRBV7-2 and TRBJ2-1; maybe TRBD2 (6 bases). The V end was cut by 1 base, the J end by 15 bases, with 16 bases between. The CDR3 loop spans 13 amino acids. Germline-derived CDR1 and CDR2 are SGHTA and FQGNSA. The CDR3 loop is CASSLGGLPTPFF. The CDR3 DNA sequence: TGTGCCAGCAGCTTAGGGGGACTGCCTACCCCGTTCTTC.

The rearrangement links TRBV25-1 to TRBJ1-2; D not resolved. Trimming shortened V by 3 bases and J by 8 bases, and 22 bases separated the two germline ends. Germline assignment: CDR1 MGHDK and CDR2 SYGVNS. CDR3 length equals 16 residues. DNA for the CDR3: TGTGCCAGCAGTGATTCCTCCTACGCAACGGGGATCGGCTACACCTTC. Amino acids: CASSDSSYATGIGYTF.

The chain joins TRBV5-1 to TRBJ2-2; D perhaps matches TRBD1 (6 bases). The CDR3 is 15 amino acids. Trimming left V 0 bases short and J 6 bases short, with 12 bases between. Looked up from germline, CDR1 is SGHRS and CDR2 is YFSETQ. CDR3 bases: TGCGCCAGCAGCTTGGGACAGGAAGGTGCCGGGGAGCTGTTTTTT. This gives the protein CASSLGQEGAGELFF.

The CDR3 nucleotides are TGTGCCAGCAGCCCCCCCACAAGCCGGGAGCAGTACTTC. Translated, it gives CASSPPTSREQYF. The chain links TRBV14 to TRBJ2-7, with no clear D. Germline assignment: CDR1 SGHDN and CDR2 FVKESK. With 4 bases removed from V and 7 bases from J, the gap between germline ends came to 14 bases. The CDR3 totals 13 residues.

This chain uses TRBV29-1 with TRBJ1-1; D call uncertain. V was trimmed by 0 bases and J by 1 base, leaving 6 bases between them. The germline CDR1 and CDR2 sequences are SQVTM and ANQGSEA. The CDR3 has 13 amino acids. CDR3 DNA: TGCAGCGTTGAAGATCAAGGGAACACTGAAGCTTTCTTT. Protein sequence: CSVEDQGNTEAFF.

The gene calls are TRBV28 and TRBJ1-1; D remains ambiguous. Trimming stripped 4 bases from V and 8 bases from J, with 8 bases between. Germline CDR1 reads MDHEN; CDR2 reads SYDVKM. This CDR3 has 11 amino acids. CDR3 nucleotide sequence: TGTGCCAGCAGTTGGGTCGGGGAAGCTTTCTTT. Its protein product is CASSWVGEAFF.